Listed below are T cell receptor beta chains from one sample, sequenced in a study of blood T cell repertoires in COVID-19. Using immunoSEQ multiplex PCR, the repertoire was profiled, and TCRdb retains in-frame clones only, with some absent. The repertoire holds about 150,000 clones, with approximately 86% as singletons. Sequencing was performed on peripheral blood. The receptors derive from a woman in her sixties or seventies with acute or convalescent COVID-19. Each CDR3 is given with its conserved first and last residue. A D gene is named only where the DNA matches it firmly. Clone size, where shown, is once, few, many, or a class for clones that have expanded.

>.|TRBJ1-5|.|TRBV6-2/TRBV6-3
TGTGCCAGCAGTCCGGGGTCCCATCTCAATCAGCCCCAGCATTTT
CASSPGSHLNQPQHF
>few|TRBJ1-2|.|TRBV7-9
TGTGCCAGCAGCTATGCAGGTCTTTACTATGGCTACACCTTC
CASSYAGLYYGYTF
>.|TRBJ1-5|TRBD1|TRBV27
TGTGCCAGCAGTTCCCGGACAGGGTACCAGCCCCAGCATTTT
CASSSRTGYQPQHF
>.|TRBJ1-4|TRBD1|TRBV19
TGTGCCAGTACCGCCAGGGGGAATGAAAAACTGTTTTTT
CASTARGNEKLFF
>once|TRBJ1-6|.|TRBV2
TGTGCCAGCGTCATAGGGGGAAATTCACCCCTCCACTTT
CASVIGGNSPLHF
>once|TRBJ2-7|TRBD2|TRBV5-1
TGCGCCAGCAGCTTGGATGCAGCGGGGCCCTACGAGCAGTACTTC
CASSLDAAGPYEQYF
>.|TRBJ2-6|.|TRBV7-8
TGTGCCAGCAGCACCCCGGGGGGCCACTCTGGGGCCAACGTCCTGACTTTC
CASSTPGGHSGANVLTF
>.|TRBJ1-5|.|TRBV30
TGTGCCTATTCGACAGCAGCCGGTTGGCCCCAGCATTTT
CAYSTAAGWPQHF
>.|TRBJ1-6|.|TRBV6-5
TGTGCCAGCAGTTACTCTACGAGGTCGCGGTCACCCCTCCACTTT
CASSYSTRSRSPLHF
>.|TRBJ2-6|.|TRBV4-2
TGTGCCAGCAGCCAAGATTGGGGAGCCGGGGCCAACGTCCTGACTTTC
CASSQDWGAGANVLTF
>.|TRBJ1-2|.|TRBV7-9
TGTGCCAGCGGAAGACAAGACTATGGCTACACCTTC
CASGRQDYGYTF
>.|TRBJ2-2|.|TRBV29-1
TGCAGCGTTAACAGGGCGAACACCGGGGAGCTGTTTTTT
CSVNRANTGELFF
>once|TRBJ2-5|TRBD2|TRBV7-7
TGTGCTAGCAGCTTGGGAAGCGGGGGGGAAGAGACCCAGTACTTC
CASSLGSGGEETQYF
>.|TRBJ2-6|TRBD1|TRBV6-2/TRBV6-3
TGTGCCAGCAGCGACAGGGGGAAGACTGGGGCCAACGTCCTGACTTTC
CASSDRGKTGANVLTF
>.|TRBJ1-2|.|TRBV28
TGTGCCAGCAGTTTTCCCGTCGACATCCCCTGGCACTATGGCTACACCTTC
CASSFPVDIPWHYGYTF
>.|TRBJ1-2|TRBD1|TRBV27
TGTGCCAGCGCGATGGACAGGGGGCGCGGAGGCTACACCTTC
CASAMDRGRGGYTF
>.|TRBJ1-5|.|TRBV19
TGTGCCAGTAGTCAAGGAGGGAGCAGCCAGCCCCAGCATTTT
CASSQGGSSQPQHF
>.|TRBJ1-2|.|TRBV30
TGTGCCTGGAGTGTACTAAACTATGGCTACACCTTC
CAWSVLNYGYTF
>.|TRBJ2-1|TRBD2|TRBV28
TGTGCCAGCAGTTCACTAGCGGGGGGGAGCAATGAGCAGTTCTTC
CASSSLAGGSNEQFF
>once|TRBJ2-2|TRBD2|TRBV5-6
TGTGCCAGCAGCTTTGTGACTAGCGAGACCGGGGAGCTGTTTTTT
CASSFVTSETGELFF
>.|TRBJ2-3|.|TRBV18
TGTGCCAGCTCACCACCATCTACAGATACGCAGTATTTT
CASSPPSTDTQYF
>.|TRBJ1-2|.|TRBV5-1
TGCGCCAGCGCTCGGATCGCCCAGACTTATGGCTACACCTTC
CASARIAQTYGYTF
>.|TRBJ2-3|TRBD1|TRBV3-1/TRBV3-2
TGTGCCAGCAGCCCCACTTTTGGGACAGATCTTCAAGATACGCAGTATTTT
CASSPTFGTDLQDTQYF
>.|TRBJ2-2|.|TRBV10-3
TGTGCCATCAGTGGACAGGCACCTACGAACACCGGGGAGCTGTTTTTT
CAISGQAPTNTGELFF
>.|TRBJ2-4|.|TRBV4-2
TGTGCCAGCAGCCACATAGAGCTAGCCAAAAACATTCAGTACTTC
CASSHIELAKNIQYF
>.|TRBJ2-5|.|TRBV2
TGTGCCAGCCGTTCGACACAGGTTGGAGAGACCCAGTACTTC
CASRSTQVGETQYF
>.|TRBJ2-4|.|TRBV9
TGTGCCAGCAGCGAAACGCGGATGGGGGCGACGGCCAAAAACATTCAGTACTTC
CASSETRMGATAKNIQYF
>.|TRBJ1-5|.|TRBV2
TGTGCCAGCAGTGATTGGGCTAGCAATCAGCCCCAGCATTTT
CASSDWASNQPQHF
>.|TRBJ1-1|.|TRBV5-1
TGCGCCAGCAGCTTCGTAAACAGGGTTGGTTTTGGCACTGAAGCTTTCTTT
CASSFVNRVGFGTEAFF
>few|TRBJ1-1|.|TRBV4-1
TGCGCCAGCAGCCAAGCTGGGCGGGGTCAGCATGAATTT
CASSQAGRGQHEF
>.|TRBJ2-5|TRBD2|TRBV20-1
TGCAGTGCTAGTGAACCCGGGGGGGGCCGGGGTCGAGAGACCCAGTACTTC
CSASEPGGGRGRETQYF
>.|TRBJ1-2|.|TRBV10-2
TGCGCCAGCAGTGACGAAACTCTCCTGTATGGCTACACCTTC
CASSDETLLYGYTF
>.|TRBJ2-6|.|TRBV9
TGTGCCAGCAGCGTAACAGGGCGTGGGGCCAACGTCCTGACTTTC
CASSVTGRGANVLTF
>.|TRBJ2-5|TRBD1|TRBV5-1
TGCGCCAGCAGTCTGACAGGGGGAGAGACCCAGTACTTC
CASSLTGGETQYF
>.|TRBJ1-2|.|TRBV5-6
TGTGCCAGCAGCTTGGGGGGCAGGCCTAACTATGGCTACACCTTC
CASSLGGRPNYGYTF
>few|TRBJ1-5|.|TRBV7-2
TGTGCCAGCAGCCTTGGGAGAAACAGGGGCAATCAGCCCCAGCATTTT
CASSLGRNRGNQPQHF
>.|TRBJ2-3|.|TRBV6-2/TRBV6-3
TGTGCCAGCAGTTACTCCCCAGCGGGGGACAGCATCGCAGATACGCAGTATTTT
CASSYSPAGDSIADTQYF
>.|TRBJ2-7|.|TRBV21-1
TGTGCCAGCAGCAAACCGTTCAGGGGCTCCTACGAGCAGTACTTC
CASSKPFRGSYEQYF
>.|TRBJ2-1|TRBD1|TRBV7-8
TGTGCCAGCAGCCCGGGACAGCGGATCTACAATGAGCAGTTCTTC
CASSPGQRIYNEQFF
>few|TRBJ1-6|TRBD1|TRBV6-5
TGTGCCAGCAGTTACTCGACAGGGTCCTATAATTCACCCCTCCACTTT
CASSYSTGSYNSPLHF